This T cell receptor (beta chain) was identified in a study of graft-versus-host responses after intestinal transplantation. Across the whole study: Uniformly, recipients were administered anti-thymocyte globulin induction with subsequent tacrolimus and steroids for about 3 years. Study-wide points: Allografts from individuals with graft-donor T cell macrochimerism displayed high graft-versus-host to host-versus-graft clonal ratios. GvH clones appeared in recipient marrow, some first in ileum or blood.

Concerning this clone: What it binds is unknown.

Assay used: immunoSEQ multiplex PCR; TCRdb lists only in-frame clones, some missing. Among roughly 110,000 clones listed, around 90% were seen once. Trimming removed 5 bases at V and 4 bases at J, with 15 bases between. The CDR3 runs 14 residues. From germline, CDR1 is SGHNT and CDR2 YYREEE (reference sequence). V gene TRBV5-4 combines with J gene TRBJ1-2, with D possibly TRBD1 on 5 matching bases. The source was unstimulated CD4+ T cells sorted from spleen or lymph node cells, collected before transplant. The origin of this receptor is a human donor who was the organ donor for an intestinal transplant. The CDR3: CASSSPQGSYGYTF. The CDR3 DNA follows: TGTGCCAGCAGTTCACCGCAGGGCAGCTATGGCTACACCTTC.